This T cell receptor beta chain is drawn from a study of T cell responses to AZD1222 COVID-19 vaccine. Study-level information: Pooled together were second doses at about 4 or about 12 weeks.

Whole-study findings and limits: Just 5 to 7 people given AZD1222 tested seropositive at baseline.

This CDR3 has 12 amino acids. V lost 8 bases and J 7 bases, leaving 13 bases between the germline ends. Germline V gene data show CDR1 as SGHAT and CDR2 as FQNNGV. Sequenced by immunoSEQ multiplex PCR; TCRdb stores in-frame clones only, minus some. This sample has roughly 120,000 clones, with 89% found just once. As concerns this clone: As yet, its antigen is unknown.

The source is an adult in good health. The chain employs TRBV11-2 and TRBJ2-3, with a weak D call TRBD1 (5 bases). This sample comprised peripheral blood, obtained on day 0 of AZD1222 vaccination. CDR3 DNA: TGTGCCAGCGGAACCTGGACACATACGCAGTATTTT. It translates to CASGTWTHTQYF.